These T cell receptor beta chains were read from a single sample in a study of response to subunit inactivated influenza vaccine. TCRdb re-derived calls from the RT-PCR reads in MiXCR, one entry per CDR3 protein. The sample holds some 550,000 distinct CDR3 sequences, under 25% seen once. The same data also contributed to another study, on T cells expressing NK-cell markers.

The sample was CD4+ T cells sorted from PBMCs, taken about 13 days after vaccination. The receptors here all came from a man in his forties or fifties who received an inactivated influenza vaccine. Each CDR3 is given with its conserved first and last residue. D genes are given only for firm matches. Size is omitted from some rows. Given values are once, few, many or a class for expanded clones.

CDR3 protein	CDR3 DNA	J gene	D gene	V gene	clone size
CASSQRTESTDTQYF	TGTGCCAGCAGCCAAAGGACAGAGAGCACAGATACGCAGTATTTT	TRBJ2-3	.	TRBV3-1	.
CSVGSGKETQYF	TGCAGCGTTGGGTCCGGAAAAGAGACCCAGTACTTC	TRBJ2-5	.	TRBV29-1	few
CASSQPGQGIHEQYF	TGCGCCAGCAGTCAACCGGGACAGGGGATCCACGAGCAGTACTTC	TRBJ2-7	TRBD1	TRBV10-2	.
CASSQDFRASGELFF	TGCGCCAGCAGCCAAGATTTCAGGGCTTCCGGGGAGCTGTTTTTT	TRBJ2-2	.	TRBV4-3	.
CASSLGATQETQYF	TGTGCCAGCAGCTTGGGAGCGACCCAAGAGACCCAGTACTTC	TRBJ2-5	.	TRBV5-6	few
CASSQDLPRPPQFF	TGCGCCAGCAGCCAAGATTTGCCCCGACCGCCGCAATTCTTT	TRBJ1-1	.	TRBV4-3	few
CAIREPGLAGGNEQFF	TGTGCCATCAGGGAGCCGGGACTAGCGGGGGGGAATGAGCAGTTCTTC	TRBJ2-1	TRBD2	TRBV10-3	.
CAISAGTGEGGSYNEQFF	TGTGCCATCAGTGCTGGGACAGGGGAGGGAGGCTCCTACAATGAGCAGTTCTTC	TRBJ2-1	TRBD1	TRBV10-3	.
CASSSAGGTTDTQYF	TGTGCCAGCAGCTCAGCGGGGGGGACCACAGATACGCAGTATTTT	TRBJ2-3	TRBD2	TRBV11-2	.
CASSQDIAGIQETQYF	TGTGCCAGCAGCCAAGATATTGCGGGGATACAAGAGACCCAGTACTTC	TRBJ2-5	.	TRBV3-1	.
CASSAGTSGTYEQYF	TGCGCCAGCAGCGCGGGGACTAGCGGGACCTACGAGCAGTACTTC	TRBJ2-7	TRBD2	TRBV5-1	.
CASSLGQGSNSPLHF	TGTGCCAGCAGCTTAGGTCAGGGCTCTAATTCACCCCTCCACTTT	TRBJ1-6	.	TRBV5-1	many
CASSREKTDTQYF	TGCGCCAGCAGCAGGGAGAAGACAGATACGCAGTATTTT	TRBJ2-3	.	TRBV4-3	few
CASSRPRQGFRVADTQYF	TGTGCCAGCAGCCGGCCTCGACAGGGATTCCGCGTTGCAGATACGCAGTATTTT	TRBJ2-3	TRBD1	TRBV12-3/TRBV12-4	.
CASLSGGAYEQYF	TGTGCCAGCCTTAGCGGGGGAGCTTACGAGCAGTACTTC	TRBJ2-7	TRBD2	TRBV6-2/TRBV6-3	.
CASTVDRGKSPLHF	TGTGCCAGCACCGTCGACAGGGGGAAGTCACCCCTCCACTTT	TRBJ1-6	TRBD1	TRBV27	.
CASSFQQISGANVLTF	TGTGCCAGCAGCTTTCAGCAGATCTCTGGGGCCAACGTCCTGACTTTC	TRBJ2-6	.	TRBV7-2	.
CASSLTRFYGYTF	TGTGCCAGCAGTTTAACCAGGTTCTATGGCTACACCTTC	TRBJ1-2	.	TRBV12-3/TRBV12-4	many
CASSLETGTHYGYTF	TGCGCCAGCAGCCTAGAGACCGGGACACACTATGGCTACACCTTC	TRBJ1-2	.	TRBV4-3	few
CSAGSPFNYGYTF	TGCAGTGCGGGTTCCCCTTTTAACTATGGCTACACCTTC	TRBJ1-2	.	TRBV20-1	few
CASSIPTGLDEKLFF	TGTGCCAGCAGCATACCAACAGGGTTGGATGAAAAACTGTTTTTT	TRBJ1-4	.	TRBV7-9	.
CASSPGISGANVLTF	TGTGCCAGCTCACCCGGAATCTCTGGGGCCAACGTCCTGACTTTC	TRBJ2-6	.	TRBV18	.
CASSQDAGGPVEQFF	TGCGCCAGCAGCCAAGATGCGGGGGGGCCGGTTGAGCAGTTCTTC	TRBJ2-1	TRBD2	TRBV4-3	.
CSVPRTGAQGTEAFF	TGCAGCGTTCCCCGGACAGGGGCGCAGGGTACTGAAGCTTTCTTT	TRBJ1-1	TRBD1	TRBV29-1	few
CASSTRQGAWELFF	TGCGCCAGCAGCACCCGACAGGGGGCTTGGGAGCTGTTTTTT	TRBJ2-2	TRBD1	TRBV4-3	.
CSVLEQETQYF	TGCAGCGTCCTCGAACAAGAGACCCAGTACTTC	TRBJ2-5	.	TRBV29-1	.
CSVADPGEAFF	TGCAGCGTTGCCGACCCGGGCGAAGCTTTCTTT	TRBJ1-1	.	TRBV29-1	few
CASSGRQGNEQFF	TGTGCCAGCAGCGGAAGACAGGGGAATGAGCAGTTCTTC	TRBJ2-1	TRBD1	TRBV7-2	.
CASSKDRYLTGEVCEQYF	TGTGCCAGCAGCAAAGATCGGTATCTGACGGGAGAGGTCTGCGAGCAGTACTTC	TRBJ2-7	.	TRBV21-1	few
CASSLVRGGVGDTQYF	TGTGCCAGCAGCTTGGTACGCGGGGGGGTCGGAGATACGCAGTATTTT	TRBJ2-3	TRBD2	TRBV5-6	few
CASSLGTRLTVEQFF	TGTGCCAGCAGCTTAGGGACTAGATTGACGGTTGAGCAGTTCTTC	TRBJ2-1	TRBD2	TRBV7-8	.
CASSTYLAGFYNEQFF	TGCGCCAGCAGCACCTACCTAGCGGGCTTCTACAATGAGCAGTTCTTC	TRBJ2-1	TRBD2	TRBV5-1	.
CASTTGTAYEQYF	TGTGCCAGCACCACGGGGACAGCCTACGAGCAGTACTTC	TRBJ2-7	TRBD1	TRBV12-3/TRBV12-4	few
CASSYIPGRVEETQYF	TGTGCCAGCAGTTACATACCAGGTCGGGTTGAAGAGACCCAGTACTTC	TRBJ2-5	.	TRBV6-2/TRBV6-3	few
CSAPSWGNQPQHF	TGCAGTGCCCCTTCGTGGGGCAATCAGCCCCAGCATTTT	TRBJ1-5	.	TRBV20-1	many
CASGLSTGNNYNEQFF	TGTGCTAGTGGTTTGTCCACCGGGAACAACTACAATGAGCAGTTCTTC	TRBJ2-1	.	TRBV12-5	few
CASSLGRAGNTIYF	TGTGCCAGCAGTTTAGGACGAGCGGGAAACACCATATATTTT	TRBJ1-3	.	TRBV12-3/TRBV12-4	few
CSVEGRNTGELFF	TGCAGCGTTGAGGGGCGGAACACCGGGGAGCTGTTTTTT	TRBJ2-2	.	TRBV29-1	few
CASSSLRRAAEAFF	TGTGCCAGCAGCTCCCTAAGGAGGGCAGCTGAAGCTTTCTTT	TRBJ1-1	.	TRBV7-2	few
CASSDVVDGSEAFF	TGTGCCAGCAGTGACGTGGTGGACGGCTCTGAAGCTTTCTTT	TRBJ1-1	.	TRBV2	.
CSARVAGGPSTDTQYF	TGCAGTGCTAGAGTAGCGGGGGGGCCAAGCACAGATACGCAGTATTTT	TRBJ2-3	TRBD2	TRBV20-1	.
CASSITGPQPQHF	TGTGCCAGCAGCATTACGGGACCTCAGCCCCAGCATTTT	TRBJ1-5	.	TRBV7-2	.
CASSQDPGGHADTQYF	TGTGCCAGCAGCCAAGATCCGGGAGGTCATGCAGATACGCAGTATTTT	TRBJ2-3	TRBD2	TRBV4-2	.
CASSQDRSRETQYF	TGCGCCAGCAGCCAAGATAGGAGCCGAGAGACCCAGTACTTC	TRBJ2-5	.	TRBV4-1	few
CASSPDRSSGNTIYF	TGCGCCAGCAGCCCAGACAGGAGCTCTGGAAACACCATATATTTT	TRBJ1-3	.	TRBV5-1	.
CASSYSNRERGNEQCF	TGTGCCAGCAGTTACTCGAATCGTGAGCGCGGCAATGAGCAGTGCTTC	TRBJ2-1	.	TRBV6-2/TRBV6-3	.
CASSVQQASYGYTF	TGTGCCAGCAGCGTACAACAGGCCAGCTATGGCTACACCTTC	TRBJ1-2	.	TRBV7-9	.
CSARYRGPYTEAFF	TGCAGTGCTAGGTACAGGGGGCCGTACACTGAAGCTTTCTTT	TRBJ1-1	TRBD1	TRBV20-1	.
CASRKDVLEAFF	TGTGCCAGCAGGAAGGACGTGCTTGAAGCTTTCTTT	TRBJ1-1	.	TRBV12-3/TRBV12-4	few
CASSQDSAGSPLHF	TGCGCCAGCAGCCAAGATTCCGCTGGCTCACCCCTCCACTTT	TRBJ1-6	.	TRBV4-3	few
CSALDGEGYTF	TGCAGCGCCCTGGATGGGGAAGGCTACACCTTC	TRBJ1-2	.	TRBV29-1	few